This TCR beta chain derives from a study of T cell responses to AZD1222 COVID-19 vaccine. Regarding this clone: Its target is not known.

This CDR3 spans 13 amino acids. Germline V gives CDR1 LNHDA, CDR2 SQIVND (reference sequence). The germline V and J ends were trimmed by 2 bases and 6 bases, with 8 bases remaining between them. Clones were read by immunoSEQ multiplex PCR, and TCRdb kept only the in-frame ones, dropping some. Of over 100,000 clones listed, about 89% were seen once; the top ten hold 6.3%. Study conclusions and caveats: All repertoire sampling was performed exclusively after the peak T cell response. Baseline seropositivity characterized only a handful of AZD1222 recipients. Reports indicate that nearly half of spike-specific TCRs are directed at unmutated variant regions. The span of vaccine-associated CD4 TCRs extended across spike, with dominance at 160-218 and 743-854.

The V and J genes are TRBV19 and TRBJ2-1; D is undetermined. Here the sequenced sample was peripheral blood, taken on day 0 of AZD1222 vaccination. The sequence was obtained from an adult in good health. The CDR3 DNA is TGTGCCAGTAGTATATATAGCCCCAATGAGCAGTTCTTC. Amino acid sequence: CASSIYSPNEQFF.